This entry lists 14 T cell receptor beta chains sequenced from one sample in a study of cytomegalovirus exposure and HLA in healthy donors. It was with 60 Vbeta and 13 Jbeta primers that the PCR ran. Repertoires were generated with immunoSEQ multiplex PCR, while TCRdb's copy carries only in-frame clones and drops some. Among around 55,000 clones listed, around three quarters were seen once. Sequencing was performed on PBMCs. The receptors here all came from a female donor in good health and CMV-seronegative.

The rearrangement joins TRBV10-1 to TRBJ2-1; 9 nucleotides match TRBD1. Trimming took 2 bases from V and 3 from J; bases not matched to a gene: 5. CDR1 WNHNN and CDR2 SYGVQD come from the germline V gene (reference sequence). This CDR3 region has 16 residues. CDR3 sequence reads: CASSETGQGDYNEQFF. In nucleotides, the CDR3 is TGCGCCAGCAGTGAGACGGGACAGGGTGACTACAATGAGCAGTTCTTC.

This clone has a handful of counts. The V and J genes are TRBV9 and TRBJ1-6; 7 nucleotides agree with TRBD1. Germline trimming cut 4 bases from V and 4 bases from J; bases unmatched to any gene: 5. CDR3 length: 15 residues. Per germline, CDR1 SGDLS and CDR2 YYNGEE. Here the CDR3 DNA reads TGTGCCAGCAGCCCCGGGACAGCTTATAATTCACCCCTCCACTTT. Its protein is CASSPGTAYNSPLHF. The variable domain in full, with the rest retrieved from reference TRBV9 and TRBJ1-6, is DSGVTQTPKHLITATGQRVTLRCSPRSGDLSVYWYQQSLDQGLQFLIQYYNGEERAKGNILERFSAQQFPDLHSELNLSSLELGDSALYFCASSPGTAYNSPLHFGNGTRLTVT.

The V gene is TRBV14, the J gene TRBJ1-3, with unresolved D. V shed 2 bases and J shed 0 bases, with 8 bases lying between them. The CDR3 totals 15 residues. In germline, CDR1 is SGHDN, CDR2 FVKESK. CDR3: CASSQFRYSGNTIYF. The CDR3 coding sequence is TGTGCCAGCAGCCAATTCCGGTACTCTGGAAACACCATATATTTT. Full variable domain (rest looked up from reference TRBV14 and TRBJ1-3): EAGVTQFPSHSVIEKGQTVTLRCDPISGHDNLYWYRRVMGKEIKFLLHFVKESKQDESGMPNNRFLAERTGGTYSTLKVQPAELEDSGVYFCASSQFRYSGNTIYFGEGSWLTVV.

V gene TRBV30 combines with J gene TRBJ2-7; 9 bases fit TRBD1. The germline CDR1 and CDR2 sequences are GTSNPN and SVGIG (reference sequence). The CDR3 has 18 amino acids. Losses at the gene ends were 3 bases for V and 2 bases for J; bases not matched to a gene: 17. This CDR3 reads CAWREITGWTGEPYEQYF. CDR3 DNA sequence: TGTGCCTGGAGGGAAATTACCGGTTGGACAGGGGAACCCTACGAGCAGTACTTC.

V and J are TRBV18 and TRBJ1-1; D is unclear. V gave up 3 bases and J gave up 7 bases, with 9 bases separating them. The CDR3 is 12 amino acids. CDR1 and CDR2 (germline): KGHSH, LQKENI. The CDR3 loop reads CASSPSTDEAFF. CDR3 DNA: TGTGCCAGCTCACCGTCCACAGATGAAGCTTTCTTT.

This chain joins TRBV9 and TRBJ1-1; maybe TRBD1 (5 bases). The CDR3 consists of 16 residues. The V and J ends lost 4 bases and 0 bases respectively, with 16 bases between them. CDR1 SGDLS and CDR2 YYNGEE come from the germline V gene. The CDR3 DNA sequence: TGTGCCAGCAGCCCCCAAACCAGGGTCATGAACACTGAAGCTTTCTTT. Protein: CASSPQTRVMNTEAFF.

The J gene is TRBJ1-6, the V gene TRBV14, with D unclear. Germline assignment: CDR1 SGHDN and CDR2 FVKESK. The ends were cut back, 1 base at V and 9 bases at J, with 22 bases in the middle. This CDR3 comprises 18 residues. The DNA of the CDR3 is TGTGCCAGCAGCCAAGTATGGCGGGCCATCGGTGCTTCTTCACCCCTCCACTTT. This sequence encodes CASSQVWRAIGASSPLHF.

This chain connects TRBV5-4 to TRBJ2-1; the D gene is possibly TRBD2 (5 bases). V lost 0 bases and J 0 bases, leaving 10 bases between the germline ends. Germline CDR1 SGHNT, CDR2 YYREEE (reference sequence). The CDR3 has 16 amino acids. The CDR3 nucleotides are TGTGCCAGCAGCTTGGGACCGGGGTACTCCTACAATGAGCAGTTCTTC. The encoded protein is CASSLGPGYSYNEQFF.

This chain connects TRBV7-2 to TRBJ1-4; D might be TRBD1 (6 bases). The CDR3 covers 15 residues. Trimming cost V 1 base and J 6 bases, with 12 bases left between them. CDR1 is SGHTA and CDR2 is FQGNSA in the germline V gene. CDR3 amino acids: CASSLVGGADEKLFF. The DNA for the CDR3 is TGTGCCAGCAGCTTAGTCGGGGGGGCAGATGAAAAACTGTTTTTT.

The J gene is TRBJ1-3, the V gene TRBV25-1; unclear D gene. This CDR3 contains 12 residues. V shed 5 bases and J shed 2 bases, with 4 bases lying between them. Per germline, CDR1 MGHDK and CDR2 SYGVNS. CDR3 loop: CASSSTGNTIYF. CDR3 bases: TGTGCCAGCAGTTCAACTGGAAACACCATATATTTT.

This clone was recorded once. This chain joins TRBV19 and TRBJ2-3, with TRBD1 matching over 8 bases. V dropped 7 bases and J dropped 4; count of bases not matched to a gene: 7. The CDR3 loop spans 14 amino acids. Germline values: CDR1 LNHDA, CDR2 SQIVND (reference sequence). The CDR3: CASTGTGESDTQYF. The CDR3, as DNA: TGTGCCAGTACCGGGACAGGAGAATCAGATACGCAGTATTTT.

This sequence joins TRBV6-5 and TRBJ1-6; tentatively, D is TRBD1 (5 bases). CDR3 length: 14 amino acids. Germline V lookup: CDR1 MNHEY, CDR2 SVGAGI. Trimming pared 0 bases from V and 10 bases from J, leaving 10 bases between. The CDR3 spells CASSYSGAGSPLHF. The CDR3 DNA reads TGTGCCAGCAGTTACTCTGGAGCAGGGTCACCCCTCCACTTT.

The rearrangement uses TRBV30 and TRBJ1-4; D not resolved. V was shortened by 0 bases and J by 4 bases, with 9 bases between the two germline ends. The CDR3 is 14 amino acids. Germline values: CDR1 GTSNPN, CDR2 SVGIG (reference sequence). This CDR3 reads CAWSVQPFNEKLFF. DNA of the CDR3: TGTGCCTGGAGTGTACAGCCGTTTAATGAAAAACTGTTTTTT.

The chain couples TRBV7-9 to TRBJ1-1; D not certain. V shed 3 bases and J shed 1 base, with 12 bases lying between them. The CDR3 spans 15 residues. Germline V CDR1 and CDR2: SEHNR, FQNEAQ (reference sequence). The DNA of the CDR3 is TGTGCCAGCAGCTTGAGTCGACACAAGAACACTGAAGCTTTCTTT. Its translation: CASSLSRHKNTEAFF.